This TCR beta chain emerged from a study of cytomegalovirus exposure and HLA in healthy donors. The PCR ran on 60 Vbeta and 13 Jbeta primers. Only in-frame clones appear in the TCRdb table, and some are missing; sequencing was by immunoSEQ multiplex PCR. The sample consists of 90,000 to 150,000 clones, approximately 78% of them appearing once. This clone came up a few times. The CDR3 contains 15 residues. Germline V gene sequence: CDR1 MNHNS, CDR2 SASEGT. V was cut by 3 bases and J by 0 bases, with 8 bases left in between. This clonotype was obtained from a woman younger than 45 in good health and CMV-seropositive. The sample was PBMCs. The V call is TRBV6-1, the J call TRBJ2-2; TRBD2 is a possible D gene (5 bases). The chain's CDR3 is CASSEVGANTGELFF. DNA of the CDR3: TGTGCCAGCAGTGAGGTCGGGGCGAACACCGGGGAGCTGTTTTTT.